This TCR beta chain was sequenced in a study of T cell responses to AZD1222 COVID-19 vaccine. After removal of 5 bases from V and 10 bases from J, the junction contained 6 bases not matched to a gene. CDR1 and CDR2 from the germline V gene are SGHDT and YYEEEE. The CDR3 consists of 12 residues. Profiling relied on immunoSEQ multiplex PCR, and the TCRdb table lists in-frame clones only, not all of them. The sample contains roughly 85,000 clones, roughly 87% of which appear only once. The specimen was peripheral blood, collected on day 0 of MenACWY control vaccination. The gene calls are TRBV5-6 and TRBJ2-3, with 8 bases that match TRBD2. The clonotype originates from an adult in good health. The CDR3 DNA follows: TGTGCCAGCAGTCCCAGCGGGGGACCGCAGTATTTT. Protein sequence: CASSPSGGPQYF. The full variable domain, in which reference TRBV5-6 and TRBJ2-3 provide the parts outside the CDR3, is DAGVTQSPTHLIKTRGQQVTLRCSPKSGHDTVSWYQQALGQGPQFIFQYYEEEERQRGNFPDRFSGHQFPNYSSELNVNALLLGDSALYLCASSPSGGPQYFGPGTRLTVL.